Below are 20 T cell receptor beta chains sequenced from a single sample in a study of regulatory T cells in long-lasting Graves disease. The time point was: newly diagnosed GD, antithyroid drugs for less than 3 months. PBMC-extracted RNA yielded the TCR library. In building TCR beta libraries, iRepertoire HTBI primers were used together with Arm-PCR of CDR3 regions. TCRdb re-called the multiplex PCR reads with MiXCR, one entry per CDR3 protein. The sample lists about 220,000 distinct CDR3 sequences; roughly 19% were seen once. This same sample was also taken into another study, of T cells in Graves' hyperthyroidism and ophthalmopathy.

The sequencing used peripheral blood mononuclear cells (PBMCs), collected at new diagnosis, from a patient treated with antithyroid drugs. The receptors come from a woman in her 30s with Graves disease.

In its sample, this clonotype was seen many times. The chain is built from TRBV28 and TRBJ2-3, with D perhaps assigned TRBD1 or TRBD2 (6 bases each). This CDR3 contains 15 residues. Trimming left V 3 bases short and J 0 bases short, with 10 bases between. CDR1 and CDR2 from the germline V gene are MDHEN and SYDVKM. The CDR3 reads CASSLVGGSTDTQYF. The CDR3 bases are TGTGCCAGCAGTTTGGTAGGGGGGAGCACAGATACGCAGTATTTT.

This clonotype was seen many times. V and J are TRBV5-6 and TRBJ2-7; the D is unclear. Germline values: CDR1 SGHDT, CDR2 YYEEEE. CDR3 length: 14 amino acids. V lost 3 bases and J 4 bases, leaving 14 bases between the germline ends. CDR3 residues: CASSSGPGQYEQYF. In DNA, the CDR3 is TGTGCCAGCAGCTCAGGACCTGGGCAGTACGAGCAGTACTTC.

This clonotype was counted at least ten times. The chain recombines TRBV7-6 with TRBJ2-2, with 7 bases that match TRBD2. CDR1 is SGHVS and CDR2 is FNYEAQ in the germline V gene. V trimming: 5 bases; J trimming: 2 bases; junction bases outside the gene matches: 5. This CDR3 region has 15 residues. This CDR3 reads CASSPPGGNTGELFF. CDR3 nucleotide sequence: TGTGCCAGCAGCCCCCCGGGGGGAAACACCGGGGAGCTGTTTTTT.

The V call is TRBV2, the J call TRBJ1-1, with a tentative D call TRBD1 (5 bases). The V gene's germline CDR1 is SNHLY and CDR2 FYNNEI. Trimming took 1 base from V and 5 from J, leaving 14 bases between them. The CDR3 is 15 amino acids. CDR3 coding DNA: TGTGCCAGCAGTGAAGGGGGGGGGGTAAGAACTGAAGCTTTCTTT. Residues: CASSEGGGVRTEAFF.

This clonotype was observed many times. The chain combines TRBV30 with TRBJ1-6; D unresolved. V shed 4 bases and J shed 7 bases, with 20 bases lying between them. CDR3 length equals 16 residues. The germline V gene has CDR1 GTSNPN and CDR2 SVGIG (reference sequence). The CDR3 DNA reads as TGTGCCTGGATGTTGGGCCAGGACCAGACAAATTCACCCCTCCACTTT. Its translation: CAWMLGQDQTNSPLHF. The full variable domain, rest sourced from reference TRBV30 and TRBJ1-6, is SQTIHQWPATLVQPVGSPLSLECTVEGTSNPNLYWYRQAAGRGLQLLFYSVGIGQISSEVPQNLSASRPQDRQFILSSKKLLLSDSGFYLCAWMLGQDQTNSPLHFGNGTRLTVT.

This clonotype occurred many times. The chain has TRBV6-5 and TRBJ1-2; TRBD1 might be the D (5 bases). CDR3 length equals 15 residues. Trimming took off 4 bases at V and 4 bases at J, with 16 bases between the two ends. The germline CDR1 and CDR2 sequences are MNHEY and SVGAGI. CDR3 loop: CASSSGDPVLYGYTF. CDR3 DNA: TGTGCCAGCAGTTCGGGGGATCCCGTCCTCTATGGCTACACCTTC.

There are many counts of this clonotype. This sequence joins TRBV27 and TRBJ2-7; D assignment may be TRBD1 or TRBD2 (5 bases each). From germline, CDR1 is MNHEY and CDR2 SMNVEV (reference sequence). Trimming pared 6 bases from V and 5 bases from J, leaving 17 bases between. The CDR3 sequence is 14 residues long. The CDR3 nucleotides read TGTGCCAGCAGGTCGGGGCCCCAGCCGGACGAGCAGTACTTC. Protein product: CASRSGPQPDEQYF.

The V call is TRBV19, the J call TRBJ1-5; perhaps TRBD1 as D (5 bases). CDR3 length: 14 residues. The V end lost 6 bases, the J end lost 5 bases, and 14 bases lay between the germline ends. Germline V gene data show CDR1 as LNHDA and CDR2 as SQIVND (reference sequence). The CDR3 sequence: CASRAERGDQPQHF. The CDR3 DNA sequence: TGTGCCAGTAGGGCCGAGAGGGGCGATCAGCCCCAGCATTTT.

V gene TRBV6-1 combines with J gene TRBJ2-5; 10 bases are a match to TRBD2. CDR3 size: 14 residues. The V and J ends lost 5 bases and 5 bases, in that order; junction bases with no gene match: 5. Germline V gene data show CDR1 as MNHNS and CDR2 as SASEGT. The CDR3 region has the DNA TGTGCCAGCAGTCCCGGGACTAGCGTTGAGACCCAGTACTTC. It codes for CASSPGTSVETQYF.

At least ten counts were recorded for this clonotype. This sequence joins TRBV6-9 and TRBJ2-1, with D unclear. The CDR3 covers 17 residues. Germline CDR1 is MNHGY and CDR2 is SVAAGI. V lost 3 bases to trimming and J lost 0 bases, with 15 bases between them. The CDR3 DNA reads TGTGCCAGCAGTTACCCTCCCGGTGCGAGCTCCTACAATGAGCAGTTCTTC. It translates to CASSYPPGASSYNEQFF.

This clonotype appeared many times. The chain has TRBV15 and TRBJ1-3; TRBD1 aligns across 7 bases. Per the germline V gene, CDR1 is LNHNV and CDR2 is YYDKDF (reference sequence). V shed 0 bases, J shed 4 bases, and the junction held 6 bases outside the gene matches. This CDR3 is built from 16 residues. The CDR3 here is CATSREGTALGNTIYF. DNA of the CDR3: TGTGCCACCAGCAGAGAAGGGACAGCGCTCGGAAACACCATATATTTT.

This clonotype was observed at least ten times. This sequence joins TRBV4-1 and TRBJ1-5; the match to TRBD1 covers 7 bases. In germline, CDR1 is MGHRA, CDR2 YSYEKL. The CDR3 extends over 15 amino acids. V gave up 1 base and J gave up 7 bases; unmatched junction bases: 7. For the CDR3, the DNA is TGCGCCAGCAGCCAAGGACAGGGCCTAATACAGCCCCAGCATTTT. It encodes CASSQGQGLIQPQHF.

This clonotype was recorded at least ten times. CDR3 protein: CASSLFRQHSSGNTIYF. CDR3 coding DNA: TGTGCCAGCAGCCTCTTCAGACAACACAGCTCTGGAAACACCATATATTTT. The V call is TRBV13, the J call TRBJ1-3; D ambiguous. V shed 5 bases and J shed 0 bases, with 17 bases lying between them. This CDR3 contains 17 residues. Germline lookup yields CDR1 PRHDT and CDR2 FYEKMQ (reference sequence).

This clonotype has more than one count but fewer than ten. The CDR3 spells CASSTVRGDRAYEQYF. CDR3 sequence (DNA): TGTGCCAGCTCAACCGTGAGGGGAGACCGGGCCTACGAGCAGTACTTC. This chain connects TRBV18 to TRBJ2-7, with D perhaps given as TRBD1 or TRBD2 (5 bases each). The germline V gene has CDR1 KGHSH and CDR2 LQKENI. With 5 bases removed from V and 2 bases from J, the gap between germline ends came to 19 bases. CDR3 length: 16 residues.

This clonotype was recorded many times. V and J are TRBV7-3 and TRBJ2-3; TRBD1 is a possible D gene (5 bases). Germline CDR1 reads SGHTA; CDR2 reads FQGTGA. The CDR3 is 14 amino acids. V was pared by 4 bases and J by 1 base, with 9 bases between. The CDR3 DNA sequence: TGTGCCAGCAGCTCCGTAGGGGGCACAGATACGCAGTATTTT. Translating it yields CASSSVGGTDTQYF.

This clonotype appeared many times. The chain employs TRBV3-1 and TRBJ2-5, with unresolved D. The CDR3 runs 15 residues. The germline V gene encodes CDR1 LGHDT and CDR2 YNNKEL (reference sequence). V was clipped by 4 bases and J by 4 bases, with 16 bases between them. This CDR3 is CASSPGPRQVETQYF. CDR3 bases: TGTGCCAGCAGCCCCGGGCCTAGGCAAGTAGAGACCCAGTACTTC.

This clonotype was picked up many times. The CDR3 sequence is CASSLIQGRNYGYTF. The CDR3 coding sequence is TGTGCCAGCAGTTTAATCCAGGGGAGAAACTATGGCTACACCTTC. The gene calls are TRBV12-3 or TRBV12-4 and TRBJ1-2; the D gene is possibly TRBD1 (6 bases). V was pared by 2 bases and J by 2 bases, with 12 bases between. CDR3 length: 15 residues.

The chain couples TRBV12-3 or TRBV12-4 to TRBJ2-5, with 7 bases aligning to TRBD2. Gene TRBJ2-1 matches the end of the DNA better, so the J call may be wrong. CDR3 length equals 15 residues. The CDR3 protein is CASNWGGSSEGEQFF. CDR3 coding DNA: TGTGCCAGCAATTGGGGGGGATCTAGCGAGGGTGAGCAGTTCTTC.

In this sample, this clonotype turned up many times. Its ends do not fully match the called genes, so a read error is possible. This rearrangement joins TRBV5-1 to TRBJ2-5; no clear D gene. Germline loops: CDR1 SGHRS, CDR2 YFSETQ. This CDR3 has 15 residues. The DNA of the CDR3 is TGTGCCAGCAGTCACAGCTCGAGTGGGATAGAGACCCAGTACTTC. This sequence encodes CASSHSSSGIETQYF.

To note about this clonotype: It is likely a read error: a sequence one base away is far more abundant. The J gene is TRBJ2-1, the V gene TRBV5-1, with TRBD2 identical over 10 bases. Germline CDR1 SGHRS, CDR2 YFSETQ. The CDR3 runs to 14 residues. The CDR3 spells CASRTSGIYDEQFF. Here the CDR3 DNA reads TGTGCCAGCCGGACTAGCGGCATCTACGATGAGCAGTTCTTC.